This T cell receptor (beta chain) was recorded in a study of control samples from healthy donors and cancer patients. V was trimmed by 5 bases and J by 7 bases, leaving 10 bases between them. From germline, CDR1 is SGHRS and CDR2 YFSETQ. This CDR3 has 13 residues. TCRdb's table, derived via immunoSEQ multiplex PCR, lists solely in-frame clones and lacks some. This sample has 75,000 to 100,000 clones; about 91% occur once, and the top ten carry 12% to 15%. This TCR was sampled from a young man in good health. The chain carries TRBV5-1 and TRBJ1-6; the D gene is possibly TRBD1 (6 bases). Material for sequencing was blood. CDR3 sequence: CASRQGLNSPLHF. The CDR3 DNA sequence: TGCGCCAGCAGACAGGGCCTCAATTCACCCCTCCACTTT. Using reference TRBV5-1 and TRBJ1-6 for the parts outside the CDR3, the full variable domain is KAGVTQTPRYLIKTRGQQVTLSCSPISGHRSVSWYQQTPGQGLQFLFEYFSETQRNKGNFPGRFSGRQFSNSRSEMNVSTLELGDSALYLCASRQGLNSPLHFGNGTRLTVT.